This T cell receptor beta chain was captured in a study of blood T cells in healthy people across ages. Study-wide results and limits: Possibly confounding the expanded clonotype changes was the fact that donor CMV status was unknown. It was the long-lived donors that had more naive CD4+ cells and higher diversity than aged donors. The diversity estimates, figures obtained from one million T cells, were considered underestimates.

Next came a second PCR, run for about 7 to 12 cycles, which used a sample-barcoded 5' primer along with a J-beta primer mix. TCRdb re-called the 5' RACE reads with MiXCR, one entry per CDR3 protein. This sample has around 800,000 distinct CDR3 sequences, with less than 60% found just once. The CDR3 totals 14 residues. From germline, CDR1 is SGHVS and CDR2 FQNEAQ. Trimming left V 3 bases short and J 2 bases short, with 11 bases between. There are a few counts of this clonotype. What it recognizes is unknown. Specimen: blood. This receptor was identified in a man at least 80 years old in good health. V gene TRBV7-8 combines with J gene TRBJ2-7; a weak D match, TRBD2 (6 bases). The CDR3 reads CASSLGLGTYEQYF. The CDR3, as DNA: TGTGCCAGCAGCTTGGGACTTGGGACCTACGAGCAGTACTTC.